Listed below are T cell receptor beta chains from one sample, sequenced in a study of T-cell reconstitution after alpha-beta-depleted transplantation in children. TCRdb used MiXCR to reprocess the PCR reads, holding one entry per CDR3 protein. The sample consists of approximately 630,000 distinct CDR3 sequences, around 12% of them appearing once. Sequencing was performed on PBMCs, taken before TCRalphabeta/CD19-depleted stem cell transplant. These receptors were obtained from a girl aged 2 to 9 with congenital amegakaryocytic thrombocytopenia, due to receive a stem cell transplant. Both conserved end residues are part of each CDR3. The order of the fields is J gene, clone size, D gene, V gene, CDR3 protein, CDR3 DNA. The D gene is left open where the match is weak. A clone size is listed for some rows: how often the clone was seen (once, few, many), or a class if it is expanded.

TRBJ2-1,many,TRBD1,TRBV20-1,CSARDSPRWFF,TGCAGTGCAAGGGACAGCCCTAGATGGTTCTTC
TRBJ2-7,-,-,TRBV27,CASVRWASGLEEQYF,TGTGCCAGCGTCAGGTGGGCTAGTGGGTTAGAGGAGCAGTACTTC
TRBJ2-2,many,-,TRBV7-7,CASSSLPVGGRYAGELFF,TGTGCCAGCAGCTCCCTCCCTGTCGGGGGAAGGTACGCCGGGGAGCTGTTTTTT
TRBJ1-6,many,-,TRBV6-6,CASSRGDSPLHF,TGTGCCAGCAGTAGAGGGGATTCACCCCTCCACTTT
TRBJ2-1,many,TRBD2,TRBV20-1,CSATSGRWNEQFF,TGCAGTGCCACTAGCGGGAGGTGGAATGAGCAGTTCTTC
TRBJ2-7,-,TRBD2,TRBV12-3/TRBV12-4,CASSIKAGGSEQYF,TGTGCCAGCAGTATCAAAGCGGGAGGAAGCGAGCAGTACTTC
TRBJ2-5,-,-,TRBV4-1,CASSQSNPRQETQYF,TGCGCCAGCAGCCAATCGAACCCACGACAAGAGACCCAGTACTTC
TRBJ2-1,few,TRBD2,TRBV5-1,CASSLAWRESDEQFF,TGCGCCAGCAGCTTGGCTTGGCGGGAGTCGGATGAGCAGTTCTTC
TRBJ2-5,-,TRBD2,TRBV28,CASSWISGKETQYF,TGTGCCAGCAGTTGGATTAGCGGGAAGGAGACCCAGTACTTC
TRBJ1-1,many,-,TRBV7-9,CASSETGTGTEAFF,TGTGCCAGCAGCGAAACAGGTACGGGCACTGAAGCTTTCTTT
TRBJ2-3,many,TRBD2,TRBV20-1,CSGSLAGILVVTDTQYF,TGCAGTGGGTCGCTAGCGGGAATCCTGGTTGTCACAGATACGCAGTATTTT
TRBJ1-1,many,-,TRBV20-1,CSGRSLDTEAFF,TGCAGTGGAAGGTCCTTGGACACTGAAGCTTTCTTT